Sequencing of this TCR beta chain was carried out in a study of blood T cell repertoires in COVID-19. CDR3 length equals 17 residues. The germline V and J ends were trimmed by 4 bases and 7 bases, with 23 bases remaining between them. The germline V gene encodes CDR1 LGHDT and CDR2 YNNKEL (reference sequence). Enrolment of Seattle patients took place during active infection, and they were followed longitudinally. Repertoires were generated with immunoSEQ multiplex PCR, while TCRdb's copy carries only in-frame clones and drops some. The data contain approximately 300,000 clones, over 80% of them singletons.

This receptor was identified in a woman aged 45-65 years with COVID-19, enrolled during active disease. The rearrangement joins TRBV3-1 (or the pseudogene TRBV3-2) to TRBJ2-1; D might be TRBD2 (6 bases). Sequencing used peripheral blood. In DNA form, the CDR3 reads TGTGCCAGCAGCCGCCGGGACTCCGCCTCGGCTTGGAATGAGCAGTTCTTC. It specifies CASSRRDSASAWNEQFF.